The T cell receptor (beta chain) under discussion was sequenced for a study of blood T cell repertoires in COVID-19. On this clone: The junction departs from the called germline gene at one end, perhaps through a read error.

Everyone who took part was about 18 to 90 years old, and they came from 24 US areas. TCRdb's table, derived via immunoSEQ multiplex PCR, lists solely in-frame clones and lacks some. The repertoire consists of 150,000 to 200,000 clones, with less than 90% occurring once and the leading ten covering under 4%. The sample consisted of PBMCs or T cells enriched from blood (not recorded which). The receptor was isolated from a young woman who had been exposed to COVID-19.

The chain's CDR3 is CASSHGLAGDNEQFF. CDR3 DNA sequence: TGTGCTAGCAGCCACGGACTAGCGGGGGACAATGAGCAGTTCTTC. V usage is TRBV7-7 and J usage is TRBJ2-1; TRBD2 matches 13 bases. CDR3 length: 15 amino acids. Per germline, CDR1 SSHAT and CDR2 FNYEAQ (reference sequence). The full variable domain, in which reference TRBV7-7 and TRBJ2-1 provide the parts outside the CDR3, is GAGVSQSPRYKVTKRGQDVTLRCDPISSHATLYWYQQALGQGPEFLTYFNYEAQPDKSGLPSDRFSAERPEGSISTLTIQRTEQRDSAMYRCASSHGLAGDNEQFFGPGTRLTVL.